The next 29 T cell receptor beta chains were all read from a single sample in a study of blood T cell repertoires in COVID-19. Sequencing was performed with immunoSEQ multiplex PCR; in TCRdb, only in-frame clones are kept and a portion is missing. This table has 140,000 to 150,000 clones, roughly 90% appearing once. The sequencing sample was made of peripheral blood. These receptor sequences come from a human donor in a cohort sampled during active COVID-19.

This clone was found once. The chain has TRBV15 and TRBJ1-3, with D unclear. Germline values: CDR1 LNHNV, CDR2 YYDKDF (reference sequence). V shed 0 bases and J shed 4 bases, with 7 bases lying between them. The CDR3 is 14 amino acids. The CDR3 sequence: CATSRDRSGNTIYF. The CDR3, as DNA: TGTGCCACCAGCAGAGATCGGTCCGGAAACACCATATATTTT.

The V and J genes are TRBV6-6 and TRBJ2-3, with D possibly matching TRBD2 (5 bases). Trimming left V 7 bases short and J 4 bases short, with 15 bases between. The germline gives CDR1 MNHNY, CDR2 SVGAGI (reference sequence). The length of the CDR3 is 14 residues. The CDR3 reads CASNLEGRADTQYF. Here the CDR3 DNA reads TGTGCCAGCAATCTCGAAGGGCGGGCAGATACGCAGTATTTT.

The chain uses TRBV11-3 and TRBJ2-3; 7 bases are a match to TRBD2. The V gene end was trimmed by 4 bases and the J gene end by 1 base; junction bases not matched to a gene: 5. The CDR3 spans 15 residues. Per germline, CDR1 SGHNT and CDR2 YENEEA. The CDR3 coding sequence is TGTGCCAGCAGCTGGACTAGTGCGGGCACAGATACGCAGTATTTT. Amino acid sequence: CASSWTSAGTDTQYF.

The chain couples TRBV18 to TRBJ1-1; TRBD1 matches at 10 bases. The CDR3 has 18 residues. V shed 5 bases, J shed 0 bases, and the junction held 12 bases outside the gene matches. Germline-derived CDR1 and CDR2 are KGHSH and LQKENI. The CDR3 coding sequence is TGTGCCAGCTCAACGGGACAGGGGCTCCCTCACATGAACACTGAAGCTTTCTTT. Amino acid sequence: CASSTGQGLPHMNTEAFF. The full variable domain, completed using reference TRBV18 and TRBJ1-1, is NAGVMQNPRHLVRRRGQEARLRCSPMKGHSHVYWYRQLPEEGLKFMVYLQKENIIDESGMPKERFSAEFPKEGPSILRIQQVVRGDSAAYFCASSTGQGLPHMNTEAFFGQGTRLTVV.

This clone has just a few counts. The chain links TRBV27 to TRBJ2-7, with D perhaps matching TRBD2 (5 bases). This CDR3 spans 13 amino acids. Germline lookup yields CDR1 MNHEY and CDR2 SMNVEV (reference sequence). Trimming stripped 0 bases from V and 5 bases from J, with 8 bases between. Written as DNA, the CDR3 is TGTGCCAGCAGTTTATCCCGGGGTGACGAGCAGTACTTC. It yields the protein CASSLSRGDEQYF.

This clone was observed a single time. The chain employs TRBV6-5 and TRBJ2-1, with D tentatively TRBD1 (5 bases). Germline assignment: CDR1 MNHEY and CDR2 SVGAGI. V was cut by 0 bases and J by 10 bases, with 19 bases left in between. The CDR3 sequence is 16 residues long. In nucleotides, the CDR3 is TGTGCCAGCAGTTACTCGGGGCAAAACAACTACAGAGAGCAGTTCTTC. This gives the protein CASSYSGQNNYREQFF.

This clone was found once. The chain joins TRBV2 to TRBJ1-5; D not certain. This CDR3 contains 13 residues. Germline-derived CDR1 and CDR2 are SNHLY and FYNNEI. The V end was cut by 7 bases, the J end by 7 bases, with 14 bases between. The CDR3 here is CASNREDPQPQHF. The CDR3 DNA sequence: TGTGCCAGCAATCGGGAAGACCCCCAGCCCCAGCATTTT.

The rearrangement links TRBV9 to TRBJ2-5; possible D gene TRBD1, 6 bases. Between the trimmed V and J ends, which lost 1 base and 4 bases, there was a span of 11 bases. The germline CDR1 and CDR2 sequences are SGDLS and YYNGEE. There are 14 residues in the CDR3. The CDR3 is CASSVSEGGETQYF. The CDR3 DNA reads as TGTGCCAGCAGCGTAAGTGAAGGGGGAGAGACCCAGTACTTC.

The V and J genes are TRBV6-5 and TRBJ2-3; weak D call: TRBD2 (6 bases). Looked up from germline, CDR1 is MNHEY and CDR2 is SVGAGI. The CDR3 has 15 amino acids. Trimming shortened V by 7 bases and J by 0 bases, and 14 bases separated the two germline ends. Written as DNA, the CDR3 is TGTGCCAGCAAGGTCGGCGGGATGAGCACAGATACGCAGTATTTT. Protein sequence: CASKVGGMSTDTQYF.

The chain recombines TRBV20-1 with TRBJ1-2; D remains ambiguous. CDR1 and CDR2 from the germline V gene are DFQATT and SNEGSKA (reference sequence). The CDR3 consists of 9 residues. The V and J ends lost 4 bases and 8 bases respectively, with 5 bases between them. The CDR3 is CSANGGYTF. The CDR3 DNA is TGCAGTGCTAATGGCGGCTACACCTTC.

This clone was seen more than once but under ten times. V usage is TRBV7-2 and J usage is TRBJ2-2; 11 nucleotides align to TRBD2. With V trimmed by 6 bases and J by 5 bases, 5 bases remained unmatched. The germline gives CDR1 SGHTA, CDR2 FQGNSA. The CDR3 is 15 amino acids. For the CDR3, the DNA is TGTGCCAGCAGTTTTATAGCGGGAGGGACCGGGGAGCTGTTTTTT. Translation gives CASSFIAGGTGELFF.

The rearrangement joins TRBV6-2 or TRBV6-3 to TRBJ2-1; D might be TRBD1 (6 bases). Trimming took off 1 base at V and 5 bases at J, with 12 bases between the two ends. The CDR3 is 15 residues long. Germline loops: CDR1 MNHEY, CDR2 SVGEGT. In DNA form, the CDR3 reads TGTGCCAGCAGTTACTTCGACAGGTACAACAATGAGCAGTTCTTC. It translates to CASSYFDRYNNEQFF.

The rearrangement joins TRBV29-1 to TRBJ2-7, with D hard to call. The CDR3 covers 11 residues. Per the germline V gene, CDR1 is SQVTM and CDR2 is ANQGSEA. Trimming took 7 bases from V and 2 from J, leaving 9 bases between them. The CDR3, as DNA: TGCAGCGCCGGAGTGGCCTACGAGCAGTACTTC. Its protein is CSAGVAYEQYF.

This chain links TRBV2 with TRBJ2-5, with D possibly matching TRBD1 (6 bases). With 7 bases removed from V and 2 bases from J, the gap between germline ends came to 14 bases. There are 14 residues in the CDR3. Germline-derived CDR1 and CDR2 are SNHLY and FYNNEI. The CDR3 DNA sequence: TGTGCCAGCAAGACGGTTCAGGGGCAAGAGACCCAGTACTTC. It yields the protein CASKTVQGQETQYF.

This clone was seen just once. Distinct nucleotide sequences in the sample also encode this CDR3. The V and J genes are TRBV7-2 and TRBJ2-3; 14 bases match TRBD2. V gave up 1 base and J gave up 3 bases; unmatched junction bases: 0. Germline assignment: CDR1 SGHTA and CDR2 FQGNSA. The CDR3 covers 16 residues. The CDR3 loop reads CASSLGLAGGTDTQYF. CDR3 DNA sequence: TGTGCCAGCAGCTTAGGACTAGCGGGAGGGACAGATACGCAGTATTTT.

This clone was seen only a few times. The chain couples TRBV6-6 to TRBJ2-2; TRBD1 aligns across 7 bases. Looked up from germline, CDR1 is MNHNY and CDR2 is SVGAGI (reference sequence). The CDR3 covers 15 residues. J lost 5 bases, V lost 5 bases, and 8 bases had no gene match. CDR3 region: CASSVDRAATGELFF. CDR3 in DNA: TGTGCCAGCAGTGTCGACAGGGCGGCAACCGGGGAGCTGTTTTTT.

The chain combines TRBV6-5 with TRBJ2-3; D is unresolved. Germline V CDR1 and CDR2: MNHEY, SVGAGI. The CDR3 sequence is 13 residues long. Trimming pared 6 bases from V and 0 bases from J, leaving 7 bases between. In DNA, the CDR3 is TGTGCCAGCAGGGCCCCTAGCACAGATACGCAGTATTTT. The encoded protein is CASRAPSTDTQYF.

The rearrangement links TRBV27 to TRBJ2-7; D remains unclear. Germline lookup yields CDR1 MNHEY and CDR2 SMNVEV (reference sequence). V lost 5 bases, J lost 2 bases, and 13 bases lay in between. The CDR3 consists of 14 residues. DNA for the CDR3: TGTGCCAGCAGTACCCGGCGGCGCGCCTACGAGCAGTACTTC. Translation: CASSTRRRAYEQYF.

The V and J genes are TRBV2 and TRBJ1-5; tentative D call: TRBD1 (6 bases). The V gene lost 8 bases and the J gene lost 9 bases, with 17 bases spanning the gap. The V gene's germline CDR1 is SNHLY and CDR2 FYNNEI. This CDR3 has 13 residues. The CDR3 bases are TGTGCCAGCGGGCAGGGGCTAGATCTGCCCCAGCATTTT. This sequence encodes CASGQGLDLPQHF.

The chain carries TRBV6-1 and TRBJ1-1; 7 bases line up with TRBD1. The CDR3 has 16 amino acids. Germline-derived CDR1 and CDR2 are MNHNS and SASEGT. Trimming at V came to 2 bases and at J to 2 bases, leaving 8 bases not matched to a gene. CDR3 DNA: TGTGCCAGCAGTGAATGGGCGGGACAGCTAAACACTGAAGCTTTCTTT. Translating gives CASSEWAGQLNTEAFF.

This clone was seen a handful of times. This chain links TRBV28 with TRBJ1-2; 9 bases align to TRBD1. This CDR3 is built from 14 residues. Looked up from germline, CDR1 is MDHEN and CDR2 is SYDVKM. J gave up 7 bases and V 3 bases, and 6 bases lay outside the gene matches. The CDR3 bases are TGTGCCAGCAGTTTCTTACAGGGGGCGGGTGGCTACACCTTC. Residues: CASSFLQGAGGYTF.

The genes are TRBV5-6 and TRBJ2-5; TRBD2 agrees at 14 bases. The CDR3 has 17 residues. V trimming: 5 bases; J trimming: 1 base; junction bases outside the gene matches: 7. In germline, CDR1 is SGHDT, CDR2 YYEEEE. CDR3 coding DNA: TGTGCCAGCAGACGACTAGCGGGGGGGCCCGTCCAAGAGACCCAGTACTTC. This gives the protein CASRRLAGGPVQETQYF.

This clone showed up just once. This rearrangement joins TRBV28 to TRBJ2-7, with TRBD1 matching over 8 bases. V lost 6 bases and J lost 4; bases outside the gene matches: 11. The CDR3 consists of 15 residues. CDR1 and CDR2 (germline): MDHEN, SYDVKM. The CDR3 sequence is CASRTPGTGKYEQYF. CDR3 coding DNA: TGTGCCAGCAGAACCCCCGGGACAGGCAAGTACGAGCAGTACTTC. Full variable domain (outside the CDR3, taken from reference TRBV28 and TRBJ2-7): DVKVTQSSRYLVKRTGEKVFLECVQDMDHENMFWYRQDPGLGLRLIYFSYDVKMKEKGDIPEGYSVSREKKERFSLILESASTNQTSMYLCASRTPGTGKYEQYFGPGTRLTVT.

The chain links TRBV5-6 to TRBJ2-4, with a tentative D call TRBD1 (7 bases). The V end was cut by 5 bases, the J end by 8 bases, with 11 bases between. Germline CDR1 SGHDT, CDR2 YYEEEE. CDR3 length: 12 amino acids. CDR3 amino acids: CASSDREDIQYF. The DNA for the CDR3 is TGTGCCAGCAGTGACAGGGAGGACATTCAGTACTTC.

The chain combines TRBV10-3 with TRBJ2-7; D is perhaps TRBD1 (7 bases). V lost 3 bases to trimming and J lost 1 base, with 13 bases between them. The CDR3 sequence is 15 residues long. Germline V gives CDR1 ENHRY, CDR2 SYGVKD. DNA for the CDR3: TGTGCCATCAGTGATGGACAGGCGGGATCCTACGAGCAGTACTTC. It is translated as CAISDGQAGSYEQYF.

V usage is TRBV9 and J usage is TRBJ2-4, with D maybe TRBD2 (6 bases). Germline V lookup: CDR1 SGDLS, CDR2 YYNGEE. The germline V and J ends were trimmed by 3 bases and 6 bases, with 16 bases remaining between them. This CDR3 has 15 residues. CDR3 in amino acids: CASSATVTRGNIQYF. CDR3 nucleotides: TGTGCCAGCAGCGCGACCGTGACTAGAGGAAACATTCAGTACTTC.

V and J are TRBV5-8 and TRBJ2-7; TRBD1 agrees at 7 bases. The CDR3 has 14 amino acids. CDR1 is SGHTS, CDR2 YDEGEE, per germline. V lost 1 base to trimming and J lost 5 bases; unmatched junction nucleotides: 6. The CDR3 protein is CASSLILRGNEQYF. CDR3 sequence (DNA): TGTGCCAGCAGCTTGATACTCAGGGGGAACGAGCAGTACTTC.

This chain joins TRBV28 and TRBJ1-3; a possible D gene is TRBD1 (6 bases). V was pared by 6 bases and J by 5 bases, with 26 bases between. This CDR3 spans 18 amino acids. CDR1 and CDR2 (germline): MDHEN, SYDVKM. CDR3 DNA: TGTGCCAGCAGCCCCCTTAGACCCCCATCGACAGGCCGAAACACCATATATTTT. Translated: CASSPLRPPSTGRNTIYF.

CDR3 residues: CASSYSRVNYGYTF. The CDR3 DNA reads TGTGCCAGCAGTTACTCGAGGGTTAACTATGGCTACACCTTC. The chain recombines TRBV6-5 with TRBJ1-2; no definite D call. From germline, CDR1 is MNHEY and CDR2 SVGAGI. V was pared by 0 bases and J by 1 base, with 6 bases between. The CDR3 is made up of 14 amino acids.